This is a list of T cell receptor beta chains from one sample in a study of cytomegalovirus exposure and HLA in healthy donors. Data came from immunoSEQ multiplex PCR; TCRdb stores just in-frame clones and leaves some out. The sample holds almost 200,000 clones; less than 80% are singletons and the top ten take around 4.3%. Sequenced: PBMCs. All receptors come from a woman aged 25 to 45 in good health and CMV-seropositive. CDR3s include the opening cysteine and the closing phenylalanine or tryptophan. Fields, in order: clone size, V gene, J gene, CDR3 length, D gene, CDR3 DNA, CDR3 protein. A D gene is named only where the DNA matches it firmly. Clone size, where shown, is once, few, many, or a class for clones that have expanded.

abundance: NA; v_gene: TRBV5-5; j_gene: TRBJ2-7; len: 14; d_gene: NA; CDR3nt: TGTGCCAGCAGCGTGACAGGAAAAGCCTACGAGCAGTACTTC; CDR3aa: CASSVTGKAYEQYF
abundance: NA; v_gene: TRBV5-4; j_gene: TRBJ1-2; len: 16; d_gene: TRBD1; CDR3nt: TGTGCCAGCAGCTTGGCAGTAAGGGGGCCTCGGGATGGCTACACCTTC; CDR3aa: CASSLAVRGPRDGYTF
abundance: NA; v_gene: TRBV2; j_gene: TRBJ1-5; len: 15; d_gene: NA; CDR3nt: TGTGCCAGCAGTGAAGTCATTCATAGCAATCAGCCCCAGCATTTT; CDR3aa: CASSEVIHSNQPQHF
abundance: NA; v_gene: TRBV4-2; j_gene: TRBJ2-1; len: 19; d_gene: TRBD2; CDR3nt: TGTGCCAGCAGCCAAGGCCACGGACTAGCGAGTGGGCGTCGGAATGAGCAGTTCTTC; CDR3aa: CASSQGHGLASGRRNEQFF
abundance: NA; v_gene: TRBV28; j_gene: TRBJ2-7; len: 19; d_gene: TRBD2; CDR3nt: TGTGCCAGCAGTCCAGGTCGACTAGCGGGGGGGCCTACAACCTACGAGCAGTACTTC; CDR3aa: CASSPGRLAGGPTTYEQYF
abundance: NA; v_gene: TRBV15; j_gene: TRBJ2-3; len: 13; d_gene: NA; CDR3nt: TGTGCCACCAGCGAGCGGGCCACAGATACGCAGTATTTT; CDR3aa: CATSERATDTQYF
abundance: NA; v_gene: TRBV27; j_gene: TRBJ2-1; len: 14; d_gene: TRBD1; CDR3nt: TGTGCCACCTGGGACAGGGAGTTAGGCAATGAGCAGTTCTTC; CDR3aa: CATWDRELGNEQFF
abundance: NA; v_gene: TRBV27; j_gene: TRBJ2-7; len: 17; d_gene: NA; CDR3nt: TGTGCCAGCAGTTTATCCGGTCCGCGCTGGTCGACCTACGAGCAGTACTTC; CDR3aa: CASSLSGPRWSTYEQYF
abundance: NA; v_gene: TRBV9; j_gene: TRBJ2-7; len: 13; d_gene: TRBD1; CDR3nt: TGTGCCAGCAGCCTACAGGGGGCGGGGGAGCAGTACTTC; CDR3aa: CASSLQGAGEQYF
abundance: few; v_gene: TRBV10-3; j_gene: TRBJ2-1; len: 15; d_gene: TRBD2; CDR3nt: TGTGCCATCAGTGCTCCGACTAGCGCTAACAATGAGCAGTTCTTC; CDR3aa: CAISAPTSANNEQFF
abundance: NA; v_gene: TRBV28; j_gene: TRBJ1-2; len: 12; d_gene: NA; CDR3nt: TGTGCCAGCAGCCAACTTGGCTATGGCTACACCTTC; CDR3aa: CASSQLGYGYTF
abundance: NA; v_gene: TRBV6-6; j_gene: TRBJ2-7; len: 13; d_gene: NA; CDR3nt: TGTGCCAGCAGTTACGGGGGGACGTACGAGCAGTACTTC; CDR3aa: CASSYGGTYEQYF
abundance: NA; v_gene: TRBV5-6; j_gene: TRBJ2-1; len: 13; d_gene: NA; CDR3nt: TGTGCCAGCAGCCTGCGGACTCGCCATGAGCAGTTCTTC; CDR3aa: CASSLRTRHEQFF
abundance: NA; v_gene: TRBV7-6; j_gene: TRBJ2-1; len: 15; d_gene: NA; CDR3nt: TGTGCCAGCAGCCCAAACCAGGGGACATACAATGAGCAGTTCTTC; CDR3aa: CASSPNQGTYNEQFF
abundance: NA; v_gene: TRBV7-9; j_gene: TRBJ2-7; len: 15; d_gene: NA; CDR3nt: TGTGCCAGCACCCCAGCAGGGCGGACGATCTACGAGCAGTACTTC; CDR3aa: CASTPAGRTIYEQYF
abundance: NA; v_gene: TRBV27; j_gene: TRBJ2-7; len: 14; d_gene: TRBD1; CDR3nt: TGTGCCAGCAGTCAAACACCGACAGGGTGGGAGCAGTACTTC; CDR3aa: CASSQTPTGWEQYF
abundance: few; v_gene: TRBV7-9; j_gene: TRBJ2-7; len: 12; d_gene: NA; CDR3nt: TGTGCCAGCAGCCTTGAGACCTACGAGCAGTACTTC; CDR3aa: CASSLETYEQYF
abundance: NA; v_gene: TRBV7-9; j_gene: TRBJ1-1; len: 12; d_gene: NA; CDR3nt: TGTGCCAGCAGCTACAGGAACACTGAAGCTTTCTTT; CDR3aa: CASSYRNTEAFF
abundance: NA; v_gene: TRBV29-1; j_gene: TRBJ2-5; len: 14; d_gene: NA; CDR3nt: TGCAGCGTTGGCGTACAGGGAATCCAAGAGACCCAGTACTTC; CDR3aa: CSVGVQGIQETQYF
abundance: NA; v_gene: TRBV13; j_gene: TRBJ2-3; len: 15; d_gene: NA; CDR3nt: TGTGCCAGCAGCTTAGCAGGGTCGGGCACAGATACGCAGTATTTT; CDR3aa: CASSLAGSGTDTQYF
abundance: once; v_gene: TRBV18; j_gene: TRBJ1-2; len: 16; d_gene: NA; CDR3nt: TGTGCCAGCTCATCATCTCAGCAGGGGATTAAGGATGGCTACACCTTC; CDR3aa: CASSSSQQGIKDGYTF
abundance: once; v_gene: TRBV5-5; j_gene: TRBJ2-5; len: 14; d_gene: NA; CDR3nt: TGTGCCAGCAGCTTGGTCACAGCCCAAGAGACCCAGTACTTC; CDR3aa: CASSLVTAQETQYF
abundance: NA; v_gene: TRBV19; j_gene: TRBJ2-3; len: 14; d_gene: TRBD1; CDR3nt: TGTGCCAGTAGTTCCGGGACAGGGAGGGATACGCAGTATTTT; CDR3aa: CASSSGTGRDTQYF
abundance: once; v_gene: TRBV6-5; j_gene: TRBJ1-5; len: 15; d_gene: TRBD1; CDR3nt: TGTGCCAGCAGATCTACAGGGGCCGGCAATCAGCCCCAGCATTTT; CDR3aa: CASRSTGAGNQPQHF
abundance: few; v_gene: TRBV2; j_gene: TRBJ1-1; len: 14; d_gene: TRBD1; CDR3nt: TGTGCCAGCATGCGACAGGGGGATTACACTGAAGCTTTCTTT; CDR3aa: CASMRQGDYTEAFF
abundance: once; v_gene: TRBV13; j_gene: TRBJ2-1; len: 13; d_gene: NA; CDR3nt: TGTGCCAGCAAGTGGGAGGCTTACAATGAGCAGTTCTTC; CDR3aa: CASKWEAYNEQFF
abundance: once; v_gene: TRBV5-1; j_gene: TRBJ1-1; len: 12; d_gene: NA; CDR3nt: TGCGCCAGCAGCACCCCGGGGTTTGAAGCTTTCTTT; CDR3aa: CASSTPGFEAFF
abundance: NA; v_gene: TRBV6-5; j_gene: TRBJ2-3; len: 14; d_gene: NA; CDR3nt: TGTGCCAGCGGAATTAGCTTGGGCACAGATACGCAGTATTTT; CDR3aa: CASGISLGTDTQYF
abundance: NA; v_gene: TRBV29-1; j_gene: TRBJ2-7; len: 12; d_gene: TRBD2; CDR3nt: TGCAGCGTCGGGGGGGCCTCCTACGAGCAGTACTTC; CDR3aa: CSVGGASYEQYF
abundance: NA; v_gene: TRBV28; j_gene: TRBJ1-3; len: 14; d_gene: NA; CDR3nt: TGTGCCAGCAGTATATCGGGACAAGGAAACACCATATATTTT; CDR3aa: CASSISGQGNTIYF
abundance: NA; v_gene: TRBV5-1; j_gene: TRBJ2-3; len: 17; d_gene: NA; CDR3nt: TGCGCCAGCAGTTTTCCAGCCGGGGATCCGGGCACAGATACGCAGTATTTT; CDR3aa: CASSFPAGDPGTDTQYF
abundance: NA; v_gene: TRBV5-1; j_gene: TRBJ2-1; len: 15; d_gene: TRBD2; CDR3nt: TGCGCCAGCAGCTCTAGCGGTAGCTCCTACAATGAGCAGTTCTTC; CDR3aa: CASSSSGSSYNEQFF
abundance: NA; v_gene: TRBV27; j_gene: TRBJ2-3; len: 16; d_gene: TRBD2; CDR3nt: TGTGCCACTCGAGGCCAGCGGGAGGGCTGGACAGATACGCAGTATTTT; CDR3aa: CATRGQREGWTDTQYF
abundance: NA; v_gene: TRBV4-3; j_gene: TRBJ1-2; len: 16; d_gene: TRBD1; CDR3nt: TGCGCCAGCAGCCCCGCGTCTTACGGACAGGGCTATGGCTACACCTTC; CDR3aa: CASSPASYGQGYGYTF
abundance: few; v_gene: TRBV5-1; j_gene: TRBJ2-1; len: 13; d_gene: NA; CDR3nt: TGCGCCAGCAGCTTAGGGGATGGGAATGAGCAGTTCTTC; CDR3aa: CASSLGDGNEQFF
abundance: NA; v_gene: TRBV7-2; j_gene: TRBJ2-3; len: 14; d_gene: NA; CDR3nt: TGTGCCAGCAGCCCCTGGGCGCATGGGGATACGCAGTATTTT; CDR3aa: CASSPWAHGDTQYF
abundance: NA; v_gene: TRBV4-3; j_gene: TRBJ2-7; len: 14; d_gene: NA; CDR3nt: TGCGCCAGCAGCTTCCGACTCACATCTGGCGAGCAGTACTTC; CDR3aa: CASSFRLTSGEQYF
abundance: once; v_gene: TRBV30; j_gene: TRBJ2-3; len: 13; d_gene: NA; CDR3nt: TGTGCCTGGAGTGGTCTCAGGACAGATACGCAGTATTTT; CDR3aa: CAWSGLRTDTQYF
abundance: NA; v_gene: TRBV5-6; j_gene: TRBJ2-5; len: 13; d_gene: TRBD1; CDR3nt: TGTGCCAGCACCAGACAGGGAGTAGAGACCCAGTACTTC; CDR3aa: CASTRQGVETQYF
abundance: NA; v_gene: TRBV9; j_gene: TRBJ1-3; len: 14; d_gene: NA; CDR3nt: TGTGCCAGCAGCGTAGGTAGCTCTGGAAACACCATATATTTT; CDR3aa: CASSVGSSGNTIYF
abundance: NA; v_gene: TRBV11-1; j_gene: TRBJ2-5; len: 17; d_gene: TRBD1; CDR3nt: TGTGCCAGCAGGCACGATGGGGACAGGGGTATCCAAGAGACCCAGTACTTC; CDR3aa: CASRHDGDRGIQETQYF
abundance: NA; v_gene: TRBV5-1; j_gene: TRBJ1-2; len: 16; d_gene: NA; CDR3nt: TGCGCCAGCAGCTTGGAAGATCCAGGATCTAACTATGGCTACACCTTC; CDR3aa: CASSLEDPGSNYGYTF
abundance: once; v_gene: TRBV21-1; j_gene: TRBJ2-5; len: 15; d_gene: NA; CDR3nt: TGTGCCAGCAGCAAAGGAGGGTACAGGGAAGAGACCCAGTACTTC; CDR3aa: CASSKGGYREETQYF
abundance: once; v_gene: TRBV5-8; j_gene: TRBJ2-1; len: 17; d_gene: NA; CDR3nt: TGTGCCAGCAGCTTGGCCGGTCCGCGGGGCTCCTACAATGAGCAGTTCTTC; CDR3aa: CASSLAGPRGSYNEQFF
abundance: NA; v_gene: TRBV7-6; j_gene: TRBJ2-7; len: 17; d_gene: TRBD1; CDR3nt: TGTGCCAGCAGCTCATCCGGGACAGGGGGTCAAACCTACGAGCAGTACTTC; CDR3aa: CASSSSGTGGQTYEQYF
abundance: few; v_gene: TRBV7-2; j_gene: TRBJ1-2; len: 15; d_gene: NA; CDR3nt: TGTGCCAGCAGCACCGGAGACAGCTTTATTCGCGGCTACACCTTC; CDR3aa: CASSTGDSFIRGYTF
abundance: NA; v_gene: TRBV13; j_gene: TRBJ2-7; len: 16; d_gene: TRBD1; CDR3nt: TGTGCCAGCAGCTTAGAACCTGGACAGGGAGGCCACGAGCAGTACTTC; CDR3aa: CASSLEPGQGGHEQYF
abundance: NA; v_gene: TRBV11-3; j_gene: TRBJ2-7; len: 13; d_gene: NA; CDR3nt: TGTGCCAGCAGCTTAGATACGGCCGGGGGAGTGTACTTC; CDR3aa: CASSLDTAGGVYF